Each of the 29 T cell receptor beta chains below was sequenced from the same sample in a study of T-cell memory formation after mild COVID-19 (dated by TCRdb to the early 2020s). The library was made by 5' RACE. Data came from an Illumina NovaSeq 6000. Clones were called with MiXCR by TCRdb after fastp trimmed the public reads at Q25, and only in-frame beta chains were retained. Identical CDR3 proteins give one entry, which carries the most common genes and DNA. The sample table contains more than 250,000 distinct CDR3 sequences; only one count was recorded for 15% to 20% of them. The ten largest clonotypes hold around 20% of the sample. The specimen sequenced was PBMCs or a T cell subset sorted from them (not recorded which). All receptors come from a man between 18 and 29 years old who had mild COVID-19 (a few samples of this study predate the infection). The sample titles of this study are shuffled in the database, so cell type and time point are left out; the donor was told from shared clones.

This clonotype was observed at least ten times. The rearrangement joins TRBV10-2 to TRBJ1-3, with 8 bases aligning to TRBD1. CDR1 and CDR2 (germline): WSHSY, SAAADI. J gave up 3 bases and V 6 bases, and 4 bases lay outside the gene matches. There are 14 residues in the CDR3. The CDR3 loop is CASSRGLDGNTIYF. The CDR3 DNA reads TGCGCCAGCAGCAGGGGGCTGGATGGAAACACCATATATTTT.

The chain has TRBV5-1 and TRBJ2-1, with D possibly called TRBD1 or TRBD2 (6 bases each). The CDR3 is 12 amino acids. Germline CDR1 SGHRS, CDR2 YFSETQ. Trimming took 5 bases from V and 10 from J, leaving 13 bases between them. The CDR3 reads CASRRGAGEQFF. CDR3 sequence (DNA): TGCGCCAGCAGGAGGGGGGCCGGGGAGCAGTTCTTC.

Details on this clonotype: One end of the junction does not line up with germline, which may come from a read error. This chain links TRBV4-3 with TRBJ2-3, with unresolved D. This CDR3 region has 15 residues. Germline-derived CDR1 and CDR2 are LGHNA and YSLEER. The CDR3 region has the DNA TGCGCCAGCAGTCAAGGGCGTGGAAGCACGGATACGCAGTATTTT. Protein product: CASSQGRGSTDTQYF.

This clonotype was seen only a few times. The rearrangement uses TRBV20-1 and TRBJ1-2; D is perhaps TRBD1 (5 bases). CDR3 length equals 13 residues. Trimming left V 3 bases short and J 8 bases short, with 16 bases between. Germline-derived CDR1 and CDR2 are DFQATT and SNEGSKA (reference sequence). In DNA, the CDR3 is TGCAGTGCTAGTAGCGGGGCAGGCGGCGGCTACACCTTC. Its translation: CSASSGAGGGYTF.

The chain uses TRBV7-8 and TRBJ1-6; 7 nucleotides agree with TRBD1. CDR1 is SGHVS and CDR2 is FQNEAQ in the germline V gene. With V trimmed by 3 bases and J by 4 bases, 9 bases remained unmatched. The CDR3 contains 17 residues. This CDR3 reads CASSLNRDSVYNSPLHF. The DNA of the CDR3 is TGTGCCAGCAGCTTGAACCGGGACAGCGTATATAATTCACCCCTCCACTTT.

The table lists this clonotype with many counts. This chain joins TRBV5-5 and TRBJ1-5, with 7 nucleotides matching TRBD1. J gave up 0 bases and V 4 bases, and 16 bases lay outside the gene matches. Germline-derived CDR1 and CDR2 are SGHKS and YYEKEE (reference sequence). The CDR3 consists of 19 residues. The CDR3 is CASSPWDSSRTYSNQPQHF. CDR3 coding DNA: TGTGCCAGCAGCCCTTGGGACAGTTCGAGGACATATAGCAATCAGCCCCAGCATTTT.

This clonotype was counted many times. The chain carries TRBV5-1 and TRBJ1-2; D not certain. The V end lost 5 bases, the J end lost 4 bases, and 9 bases lay between the germline ends. The CDR3 extends over 12 amino acids. CDR1 and CDR2 (germline): SGHRS, YFSETQ. The DNA for the CDR3 is TGCGCCAGCAGTTCCGGAAGCTATGGCTACACCTTC. Translated: CASSSGSYGYTF.

V is TRBV4-3 and J is TRBJ2-5; 9 bases match TRBD2. This CDR3 is built from 16 residues. V was clipped by 2 bases and J by 3 bases; unmatched bases: 7. CDR1 LGHNA and CDR2 YSLEER come from the germline V gene. Here the CDR3 reads CASSQTIAGAEETQYF. CDR3 in DNA: TGCGCCAGCAGCCAAACCATAGCGGGGGCTGAAGAGACCCAGTACTTC.

This clonotype showed up just a few times. This chain joins TRBV12-3 or TRBV12-4 and TRBJ1-2; 10 nucleotides line up with TRBD1. The length of the CDR3 is 14 residues. Trimming took 7 bases from V and 7 from J; bases not matched to a gene: 9. The CDR3 protein is CASNPTGGATGYTF. The CDR3 coding sequence is TGTGCCAGCAACCCGACAGGGGGCGCGACTGGCTACACCTTC.

This chain connects TRBV18 to TRBJ1-5; tentatively, D is TRBD1 (6 bases). V shed 4 bases and J shed 8 bases, with 15 bases lying between them. The germline V gene has CDR1 KGHSH and CDR2 LQKENI. The CDR3 has 14 amino acids. CDR3 residues: CASSQRGKSEPQHF. The CDR3 bases are TGTGCCAGCTCACAAAGGGGGAAAAGCGAGCCCCAGCATTTT.

This clonotype has a handful of counts. The V gene is TRBV27, the J gene TRBJ1-6; D possibly corresponds to TRBD1 (5 bases). The V end lost 4 bases, the J end lost 12 bases, and 16 bases lay between the germline ends. The CDR3 length is 14 residues. Germline assignment: CDR1 MNHEY and CDR2 SMNVEV (reference sequence). CDR3 DNA: TGTGCCAGCAGTTGGACCAGGGAATCGGGACCCCTCCACTTT. Its translation is CASSWTRESGPLHF.

This chain joins TRBV10-3 and TRBJ1-1, with D tentatively TRBD1 (5 bases). The CDR3 sequence is 17 residues long. V lost 6 bases, J lost 4 bases, and 24 bases lay in between. The germline V gene encodes CDR1 ENHRY and CDR2 SYGVKD. The CDR3 DNA reads as TGTGCCATCAGAACCCTGACAAAGGCAGGGCGCTGCACTGAAGCTTTCTTT. It codes for CAIRTLTKAGRCTEAFF.

This clonotype occurred a few times. The chain uses TRBV6-6 and TRBJ2-2; 9 bases align to TRBD2. This CDR3 has 15 residues. V lost 2 bases to trimming and J lost 6 bases; unmatched junction nucleotides: 4. CDR1 is MNHNY, CDR2 SVGAGI, per germline (reference sequence). The CDR3 coding sequence is TGTGCCAGCAGTTACGCGGGACTAGCCCCCGGGGAGCTGTTTTTT. Translated: CASSYAGLAPGELFF.

The chain employs TRBV24-1 and TRBJ2-3; 8 nucleotides align to TRBD1. The CDR3 spans 13 residues. Germline CDR1 KGHDR, CDR2 SFDVKD. V lost 5 bases, J lost 3 bases, and 0 bases stayed unmatched. The CDR3 DNA reads TGTGCCACCAGTGGGACAGGGACAGATACGCAGTATTTT. Translation gives CATSGTGTDTQYF.

The chain couples TRBV6-5 to TRBJ1-1; 7 nucleotides match TRBD1. The CDR3 runs to 17 residues. Germline-derived CDR1 and CDR2 are MNHEY and SVGAGI. V lost 3 bases to trimming and J lost 0 bases; unmatched junction nucleotides: 10. CDR3 nucleotides: TGTGCCAGCAGTTATGAGGCCGGGACAGCGTTGAACACTGAAGCTTTCTTT. This translates into CASSYEAGTALNTEAFF.

This clonotype was found a few times. CDR3 nucleotides: TGCGCCAGCAGCCAATTGCTCCACGGGGGGGCATCCAGGGAGCTGTTTTTT. This encodes CASSQLLHGGASRELFF. This chain joins TRBV5-1 and TRBJ2-2; TRBD2 agrees at 8 bases. The length of the CDR3 is 17 residues. V was pared by 4 bases and J by 9 bases, with 17 bases of the junction left unmatched. Germline V gives CDR1 SGHRS, CDR2 YFSETQ.

In this sample, this clonotype turned up a few times. The V and J genes are TRBV9 and TRBJ2-1, with D unclear. Trimming stripped 0 bases from V and 5 bases from J, with 12 bases between. This CDR3 spans 15 amino acids. The germline V gene encodes CDR1 SGDLS and CDR2 YYNGEE. CDR3 in amino acids: CASSVVETFNNEQFF. CDR3 bases: TGTGCCAGCAGCGTAGTCGAGACATTCAACAATGAGCAGTTCTTC. Variable domain in full (rest from reference TRBV9 and TRBJ2-1): DSGVTQTPKHLITATGQRVTLRCSPRSGDLSVYWYQQSLDQGLQFLIQYYNGEERAKGNILERFSAQQFPDLHSELNLSSLELGDSALYFCASSVVETFNNEQFFGPGTRLTVL.

The chain links TRBV6-2 or TRBV6-3 to TRBJ2-1; 11 nucleotides match TRBD2. The trim removed 8 bases at V and 8 bases at J, leaving 8 bases unmatched. There are 14 residues in the CDR3. The V gene's germline CDR1 is MNHEY and CDR2 SVGEGT. CDR3: CASERASGGYEQFF. In DNA form, the CDR3 reads TGTGCCAGCGAGAGGGCTAGCGGGGGGTATGAGCAGTTCTTC.

The V gene is TRBV6-2 or TRBV6-3, the J gene TRBJ1-2; maybe TRBD1 (6 bases). The V gene's germline CDR1 is MNHEY and CDR2 SVGEGT. Trimming pared 7 bases from V and 1 base from J, leaving 13 bases between. This CDR3 has 14 residues. In DNA form, the CDR3 reads TGTGCCAGCATTAACTCGGACAGTAACTATGGCTACACCTTC. This translates into CASINSDSNYGYTF.

The rearrangement uses TRBV7-9 and TRBJ1-3; possible D gene TRBD1, 6 bases. Germline V lookup: CDR1 SEHNR, CDR2 FQNEAQ (reference sequence). CDR3 length: 15 amino acids. The ends were cut back, 7 bases at V and 5 bases at J, with 18 bases in the middle. CDR3 in DNA: TGTGCCAGCAACCCGGGGGACATGCATCGAAACACCATATATTTT. Translating gives CASNPGDMHRNTIYF.

This clonotype was picked up a small number of times. This sequence joins TRBV6-6 and TRBJ2-7; possibly TRBD1 for D (6 bases). Trimming cost V 6 bases and J 12 bases, with 21 bases left between them. Germline assignment: CDR1 MNHNY and CDR2 SVGAGI (reference sequence). The CDR3 is 13 amino acids. CDR3 residues: CASSPNQNRARYV. In nucleotides, the CDR3 is TGTGCCAGCAGCCCAAACCAGAACAGGGCCAGGTACGTC.

There are many counts of this clonotype. The chain joins TRBV7-3 to TRBJ2-2, with 11 bases identical to TRBD1. The CDR3 consists of 18 residues. Germline loops: CDR1 SGHTA, CDR2 FQGTGA. With V trimmed by 3 bases and J by 4 bases, 10 bases remained unmatched. The CDR3 here is CASSFSGQGARSTGELFF. The DNA for the CDR3 is TGTGCCAGCAGCTTCTCCGGACAGGGGGCGCGCAGCACCGGGGAGCTGTTTTTT.

There are a few counts of this clonotype. The chain joins TRBV12-3 or TRBV12-4 to TRBJ2-3, with D perhaps matching TRBD1 or TRBD2 (5 bases each). CDR3 length: 16 residues. The germline V and J ends were trimmed by 5 bases and 0 bases, with 15 bases remaining between them. The CDR3 coding sequence is TGTGCCAGCAGTCTGGGGACCTCCTCTAGCACAGATACGCAGTATTTT. It encodes CASSLGTSSSTDTQYF.

This clonotype was observed many times. V and J are TRBV7-9 and TRBJ2-1; tentatively, D is TRBD1 (5 bases). This CDR3 spans 11 amino acids. With 11 bases removed from V and 6 bases from J, the gap between germline ends came to 11 bases. Germline CDR1 reads SEHNR; CDR2 reads FQNEAQ (reference sequence). The chain's CDR3 is CAQGPTNEQFF. CDR3 in DNA: TGTGCCCAGGGCCCTACCAATGAGCAGTTCTTC.

The rearrangement uses TRBV5-4 and TRBJ2-1; 11 bases agree with TRBD1. The V gene end was trimmed by 0 bases and the J gene end by 10 bases; junction bases not matched to a gene: 6. Looked up from germline, CDR1 is SGHNT and CDR2 is YYREEE (reference sequence). The CDR3 runs to 15 residues. The CDR3 sequence: CASSLGDRGTREQFF. The CDR3 bases are TGTGCCAGCAGCTTGGGGGACAGGGGGACACGGGAGCAGTTCTTC. The complete variable domain, with remaining parts taken from reference TRBV5-4 and TRBJ2-1, reads ETGVTQSPTHLIKTRGQQVTLRCSSQSGHNTVSWYQQALGQGPQFIFQYYREEENGRGNFPPRFSGLQFPNYSSELNVNALELDDSALYLCASSLGDRGTREQFFGPGTRLTVL.

This clonotype was observed a handful of times. The rearrangement links TRBV9 to TRBJ2-5; TRBD1 matches at 7 bases. This CDR3 region has 15 residues. V trimming: 0 bases; J trimming: 4 bases; junction bases outside the gene matches: 6. Germline loops: CDR1 SGDLS, CDR2 YYNGEE. CDR3 nucleotides: TGTGCCAGCAGCGTAGAGGGGGCACTACCAGAGACCCAGTACTTC. Translating it yields CASSVEGALPETQYF.

The chain employs TRBV2 and TRBJ2-1; 9 nucleotides agree with TRBD1. The CDR3 spans 16 residues. Trimming took 5 bases from V and 7 from J; bases not matched to a gene: 12. CDR1 is SNHLY, CDR2 FYNNEI, per germline. The CDR3 reads CASSPVTGTGPNEQFF. The CDR3 DNA sequence: TGTGCCAGCAGTCCCGTTACCGGGACAGGGCCTAATGAGCAGTTCTTC.

J is TRBJ1-2 and V is TRBV6-6; D may be TRBD1 (5 bases). Germline CDR1 MNHNY, CDR2 SVGAGI (reference sequence). There are 12 residues in the CDR3. V was cut by 7 bases and J by 4 bases, with 10 bases left in between. The CDR3 protein is CASTPGPYGYTF. CDR3 nucleotides: TGTGCCAGCACTCCAGGGCCCTATGGCTACACCTTC.

This clonotype was seen repeatedly, ten times or more. The V call is TRBV7-9, the J call TRBJ1-1, with D possibly being TRBD1 (5 bases). The CDR3 is 15 amino acids. Trimming removed 4 bases from V and 6 bases from J, with 18 bases in between. Germline assignment: CDR1 SEHNR and CDR2 FQNEAQ (reference sequence). CDR3 bases: TGTGCCAGCAGCTCCGTGTTGGGGTTGGGGGCTGAAGCTTTCTTT. Amino acids: CASSSVLGLGAEAFF.